One TCR beta chain is described in this entry. Participants had their cohort set by participant-reported clinical history. In the authors' methods: Reference gene primer amplification in the assay estimated nucleated cell counts. The data were produced by immunoSEQ multiplex PCR, yet TCRdb's version contains in-frame clones alone and is incomplete. V and J calls and clone size are copied from that table; D and trimming were computed from the DNA. The sample contains around 250,000 clones, around 93% of which appear only once. V was clipped by 4 bases and J by 1 base; unmatched bases: 10. Germline assignment: CDR1 SGHDT and CDR2 YYEEEE. CDR3 length equals 16 residues. The data were taken from a study of blood T cell repertoires in COVID-19. The wider study: Both acute and convalescent COVID-19 samples were obtained from the United States, Italy and Spain. From T cells, B-cell-depleted T cells, or PBMCs came the material, which was cDNA or gDNA.

V usage is TRBV5-6 and J usage is TRBJ1-1, with 7 bases matching TRBD1. This TCR came from a human donor in a cohort exposed to, infected with or recovered from COVID-19 (not recorded which). The donor label of this sample is uncertain. Material: PBMCs or T cells enriched from blood (not recorded which). The chain's CDR3 is CASSPAGGTANTEAFF. CDR3 DNA sequence: TGTGCCAGCAGCCCAGCGGGAGGGACAGCGAACACTGAAGCTTTCTTT.